The T cell receptor (beta chain) under discussion was sequenced for a study of OX40 agonist ivuxolimab in advanced cancers. With regard to this clone: Its specificity is not known.

Study findings and constraints: Antigen targets of the expanded peripheral T cells went undetermined. Clonal expansion by week 6 occurred in CD4+ and CD8+ blood T cells (at 0.1 to 3.0 mg/kg). On average, CD8+ T cells had more expanded clones than CD4+.

Here immunoSEQ multiplex PCR was the method, and the copy in TCRdb shows in-frame clones only, minus some. This sample has under 75,000 clones; 80% to 95% occur once, and the top ten carry roughly 25%. The V gene's germline CDR1 is MNHEY and CDR2 SMNVEV (reference sequence). There are 15 residues in the CDR3. Germline trimming cut 6 bases from V and 7 bases from J; bases unmatched to any gene: 8. The V call is TRBV27, the J call TRBJ2-1, with 11 bases fitting TRBD1. This TCR was recovered from an adult with an advanced solid tumor such as melanoma, head and neck, liver or kidney cancer. Sequenced material: CD4+ or CD8+ T cells sorted from blood, taken in a trial of the OX40 agonist ivuxolimab. Here the CDR3 reads CASSLGTGGLNEQFF. DNA of the CDR3: TGTGCCAGCAGCCTAGGGACAGGGGGATTGAATGAGCAGTTCTTC.